Listed below are T cell receptor beta chains from one sample, sequenced in a study of cytomegalovirus exposure and HLA in healthy donors. The protocol was immunoSEQ multiplex PCR, while the TCRdb copy is restricted to in-frame clones and leaves out a portion. The sample contains more than 300,000 clones, 70% to 90% of which appear only once. The sequenced sample was PBMCs. These receptors originate from a woman in her late teens or twenties in good health and CMV-seronegative. CDR3s include the opening cysteine and the closing phenylalanine or tryptophan. The D gene is left open where the match is weak. Clone size is not always given. Where it is, it says once, few, many or a class for expanded clones.

j_call: TRBJ2-3; clone_size: -; d_call: TRBD2; v_call: TRBV5-1; cdr3_aa: CASSQGLAGDTDTQYF; cdr3_nt: TGCGCCAGCAGCCAGGGACTAGCGGGAGACACAGATACGCAGTATTTT
j_call: TRBJ2-3; clone_size: -; d_call: -; v_call: TRBV27; cdr3_aa: CASSSLTPTDTQYF; cdr3_nt: TGTGCCAGCAGTTCTTTGACACCAACAGATACGCAGTATTTT
j_call: TRBJ1-1; clone_size: once; d_call: -; v_call: TRBV27; cdr3_aa: CASSLWAGANTEAFF; cdr3_nt: TGTGCCAGCAGTTTATGGGCAGGGGCGAACACTGAAGCTTTCTTT
j_call: TRBJ1-4; clone_size: -; d_call: TRBD1; v_call: TRBV5-1; cdr3_aa: CASSLPGTGDEKLFF; cdr3_nt: TGCGCCAGCAGCTTACCCGGGACAGGGGATGAAAAACTGTTTTTT
j_call: TRBJ1-1; clone_size: -; d_call: TRBD1; v_call: TRBV9; cdr3_aa: CASSVEPGQGTEAFF; cdr3_nt: TGTGCCAGCAGCGTAGAACCGGGACAGGGCACTGAAGCTTTCTTT
j_call: TRBJ2-7; clone_size: -; d_call: -; v_call: TRBV28; cdr3_aa: CASKPLGDLYEQYF; cdr3_nt: TGTGCCAGCAAACCCCTAGGAGATCTTTACGAGCAGTACTTC
j_call: TRBJ2-3; clone_size: once; d_call: TRBD2; v_call: TRBV12-5; cdr3_aa: CASGLGLAGNTDTQYF; cdr3_nt: TGTGCTAGTGGTTTGGGTTTAGCGGGGAACACAGATACGCAGTATTTT
j_call: TRBJ2-7; clone_size: few; d_call: -; v_call: TRBV20-1; cdr3_aa: CSAPDTYEQYF; cdr3_nt: TGCAGTGCTCCTGACACCTACGAGCAGTACTTC
j_call: TRBJ1-2; clone_size: -; d_call: TRBD1; v_call: TRBV27; cdr3_aa: CASRRTGGWSNYGYTF; cdr3_nt: TGTGCCAGCAGGCGGACAGGGGGTTGGTCTAACTATGGCTACACCTTC
j_call: TRBJ1-5; clone_size: -; d_call: -; v_call: TRBV28; cdr3_aa: CASTRGESVQPQHF; cdr3_nt: TGTGCCAGCACCCGGGGGGAATCGGTTCAGCCCCAGCATTTT
j_call: TRBJ1-2; clone_size: -; d_call: -; v_call: TRBV5-5; cdr3_aa: CASSPTQGGLLANYGYTF; cdr3_nt: TGTGCCAGCAGCCCCACCCAGGGAGGCCTTTTAGCTAACTATGGCTACACCTTC
j_call: TRBJ2-3; clone_size: -; d_call: TRBD2; v_call: TRBV28; cdr3_aa: CASSPYYYGLADTQYF; cdr3_nt: TGTGCCAGCAGTCCCTACTATTACGGACTAGCGGATACGCAGTATTTT
j_call: TRBJ2-2; clone_size: few; d_call: TRBD1; v_call: TRBV29-1; cdr3_aa: CSVVDRGRSTGELFF; cdr3_nt: TGCAGCGTGGTCGACAGGGGGCGATCCACCGGGGAGCTGTTTTTT